Sequencing of this T cell receptor beta chain was carried out in a study of monozygotic twins with inflammatory bowel disease. Whole-study results and caveats: What may have added variability to patient repertoires is that immunosuppressive treatments differed.

With the 5' RACE reads reprocessed, TCRdb shows one record per CDR3 protein and no DNA. Its table lists 93,000 or so distinct CDR3 sequences. Comment on this clonotype: Its antigen is unidentified.

The germline gives CDR1 MNHNS, CDR2 SASEGT. There are 14 residues in the CDR3. This TCR derives from a human donor with ulcerative colitis or Crohn's disease, or a healthy co-twin of an affected twin (not recorded which). The source material was blood. The rearrangement joins TRBV6-1 to TRBJ2-5; there is no DNA to check the TCRdb D call of TRBD1. The CDR3 protein is CASRLDTQQETQYF.